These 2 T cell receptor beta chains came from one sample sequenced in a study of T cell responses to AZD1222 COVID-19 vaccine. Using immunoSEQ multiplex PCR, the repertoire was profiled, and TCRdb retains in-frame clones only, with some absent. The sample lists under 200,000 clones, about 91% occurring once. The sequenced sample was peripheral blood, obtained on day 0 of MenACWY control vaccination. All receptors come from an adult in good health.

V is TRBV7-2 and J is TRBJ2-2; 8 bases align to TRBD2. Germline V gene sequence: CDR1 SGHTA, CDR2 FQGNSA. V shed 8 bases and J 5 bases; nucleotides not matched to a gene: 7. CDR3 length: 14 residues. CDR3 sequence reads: CASAIAGITGELFF. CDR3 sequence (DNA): TGTGCCAGCGCAATAGCGGGAATAACCGGGGAGCTGTTTTTT.

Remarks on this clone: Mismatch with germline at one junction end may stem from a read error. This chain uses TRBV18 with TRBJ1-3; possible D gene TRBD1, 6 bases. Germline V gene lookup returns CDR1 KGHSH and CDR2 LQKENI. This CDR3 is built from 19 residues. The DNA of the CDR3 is TGTGCCAGCTCACCCATGTCAGTGGGACATACTTCCTCTGGAAACACCACATATTTT. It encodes CASSPMSVGHTSSGNTTYF.